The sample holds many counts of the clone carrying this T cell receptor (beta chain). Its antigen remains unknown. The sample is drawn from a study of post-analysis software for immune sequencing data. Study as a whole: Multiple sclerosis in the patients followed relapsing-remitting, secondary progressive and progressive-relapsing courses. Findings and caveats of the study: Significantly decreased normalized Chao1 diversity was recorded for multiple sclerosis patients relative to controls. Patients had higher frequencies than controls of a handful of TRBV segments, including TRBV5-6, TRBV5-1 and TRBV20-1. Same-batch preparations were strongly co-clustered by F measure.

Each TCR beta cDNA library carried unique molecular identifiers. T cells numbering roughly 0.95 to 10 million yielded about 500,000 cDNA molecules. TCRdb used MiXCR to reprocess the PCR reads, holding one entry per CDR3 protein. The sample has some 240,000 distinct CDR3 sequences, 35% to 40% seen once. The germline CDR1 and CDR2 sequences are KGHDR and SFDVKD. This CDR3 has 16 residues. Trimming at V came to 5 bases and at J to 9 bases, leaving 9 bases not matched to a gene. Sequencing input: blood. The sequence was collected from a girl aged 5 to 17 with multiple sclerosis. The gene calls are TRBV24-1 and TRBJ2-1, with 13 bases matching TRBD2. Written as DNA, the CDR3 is TGTGCCACCAGTGTCCGGACTAGCGGGAGATTTAGTGAGCAGTTCTTC. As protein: CATSVRTSGRFSEQFF.